A single T cell receptor beta chain is shown here with its context. The data were obtained in a study of blood T cell repertoires in COVID-19. Study-level background: Samples of COVID-19 (acute and convalescent) were obtained from the United States, Italy and Spain. T cells, B-cell-depleted T cells, or PBMCs provided the cDNA or gDNA that served as material.

Trimming shortened V by 6 bases and J by 0 bases, and 12 bases separated the two germline ends. The CDR3 covers 14 residues. Germline CDR1 reads MNHEY; CDR2 reads SMNVEV (reference sequence). Per the original methods: The authors estimated nucleated cell counts from reference gene primer amplification. Produced via immunoSEQ multiplex PCR; TCRdb's table is partial and in-frame only. V and J calls and clone size are given by that table; D and trimming were obtained from the DNA. The table includes some 48,000 clones, about 90% detected once. The sequence came from a woman over 75 in a cohort sampled during active or convalescent COVID-19. V and J are TRBV27 and TRBJ2-7, with no clear D. The sample comprised peripheral blood. CDR3 DNA sequence: TGTGCCAGCAGAGCACAGACGTTCTCCTACGAGCAGTACTTC. Its protein product is CASRAQTFSYEQYF.